This T cell receptor beta chain was observed in a study of a mutant IDH1 vaccine in newly diagnosed glioma. Looking at the study overall: Treated patients had a mean age of around 40 years and a sex split that was roughly 60% male and about 38% female. Study-wide results and caveats: Vaccination induced immune responses in approximately 94% of patients.

Generated by immunoSEQ multiplex PCR, the TCRdb table keeps only in-frame clones and is missing some. The table lists around 130,000 clones, about four fifths of them singletons. As for time point: week 11, during vaccination. One vaccine dose held 300 ug of mutant IDH1 20-mer peptide and came with topical imiquimod. This clone was observed a single time. Its matching antigen is unknown. The germline gives CDR1 MDHEN, CDR2 SYDVKM. The CDR3 consists of 15 residues. The sequencing here drew on PBMCs, taken from a glioma patient whose treatment included an IDH1 peptide vaccine. This TCR came from a man aged 40-55 years with glioma. The chain links TRBV28 to TRBJ1-5; 7 bases match TRBD1. The CDR3 sequence: CAHRRTGESNQPQHF. The CDR3 nucleotides are TGTGCACACCGTCGAACAGGGGAGAGCAATCAGCCCCAGCATTTT. Using reference TRBV28 and TRBJ1-5 for the parts outside the CDR3, the full variable domain is DVKVTQSSRYLVKRTGEKVFLECVQDMDHENMFWYRQDPGLGLRLIYFSYDVKMKEKGDIPEGYSVSREKKERFSLILESASTNQTSMYLCAHRRTGESNQPQHFGDGTRLSIL.